The subject of this entry is one T cell receptor (beta chain). This sample is drawn from a study of blood T cell repertoires in COVID-19. In the authors' methods: Reference gene primer amplification in the assay estimated nucleated cell counts. Sequencing was performed with immunoSEQ multiplex PCR; in TCRdb, only in-frame clones are kept and a portion is missing. That table is the source of V, J and clone size, and D and trimming were worked out from the DNA. The sample has more than 200,000 clones, around 90% seen once. The TCR was taken from a man between 25 and 39 years old in a cohort exposed to, infected with or recovered from COVID-19 (not recorded which). Source material: PBMCs or T cells enriched from blood (not recorded which).

The DNA for the CDR3 is TGTGCCAGCAGTGACGGGACTAGCGGTTCCTACGAGCAGTACTTC. This translates into CASSDGTSGSYEQYF. The chain has TRBV6-2 or TRBV6-3 and TRBJ2-7; 11 bases line up with TRBD2. The germline V gene has CDR1 MNHEY and CDR2 SVGEGT. This CDR3 has 15 amino acids. Germline trimming cut 5 bases from V and 1 base from J; bases unmatched to any gene: 4.